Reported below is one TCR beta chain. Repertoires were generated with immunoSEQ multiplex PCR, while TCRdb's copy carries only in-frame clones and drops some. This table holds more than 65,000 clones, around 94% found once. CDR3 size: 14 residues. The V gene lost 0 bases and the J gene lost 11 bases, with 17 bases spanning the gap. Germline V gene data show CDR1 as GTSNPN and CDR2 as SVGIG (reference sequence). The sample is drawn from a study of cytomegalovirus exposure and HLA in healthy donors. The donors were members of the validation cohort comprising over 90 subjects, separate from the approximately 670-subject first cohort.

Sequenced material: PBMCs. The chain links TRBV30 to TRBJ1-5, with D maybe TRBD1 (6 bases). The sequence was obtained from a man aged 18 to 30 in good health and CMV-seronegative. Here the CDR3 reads CAWSVRGTQRTQHF. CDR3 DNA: TGTGCCTGGAGTGTCAGGGGAACTCAGCGGACCCAGCATTTT.